This T cell receptor (beta chain) was documented in a study of T cells in Graves' hyperthyroidism and ophthalmopathy. Study-wide points: Ophthalmopathy was predicted by the model a median of approximately 6.6 months ahead of onset. Ophthalmopathy could be told apart from stable hyperthyroidism with a 13 V-J model.

Amplified TCR beta CDR3 regions derived from RNA transcripts. HTBI primers were used for first-round RT-PCR of the TCR CDR3. Each CDR3 protein gets one entry after TCRdb re-called the multiplex PCR reads with MiXCR. The table includes about 840,000 distinct CDR3 sequences, 35% to 40% detected once. Calling Graves' hyperthyroidism stable meant ophthalmopathy did not progress within 18 months. Exclusions: uncontrolled infection, other autoimmune disease, pregnancy, lactation. The CDR3 has 11 residues. The V end lost 8 bases, the J end lost 7 bases, and 11 bases lay between the germline ends. CDR1 and CDR2 from the germline V gene are SEHNR and FQNEAQ (reference sequence). This clonotype has a count of ten or more. The antigen remains undetermined.

This rearrangement joins TRBV7-9 to TRBJ1-1, with TRBD1 as a possible D gene (6 bases). The source is a man in his late teens or twenties with Graves' hyperthyroidism. The sequencing input was blood. CDR3 nucleotides: TGTGCCAGCCGGGGGCCGGGTGAAGCTTTCTTT. Protein product: CASRGPGEAFF.